Listed here are 10 T cell receptor beta chains from one sample, sequenced in a study of blood T cell repertoires in COVID-19. Sequencing was performed with immunoSEQ multiplex PCR; in TCRdb, only in-frame clones are kept and a portion is missing. The data hold roughly 290,000 clones, with around nine tenths observed a single time. Sequenced: PBMCs or T cells enriched from blood (not recorded which). These receptors all come from a woman aged 40 to 50 who had recovered from COVID-19.

J is TRBJ2-7 and V is TRBV2; 7 bases are a match to TRBD1. Germline V CDR1 and CDR2: SNHLY, FYNNEI. The CDR3 runs 15 residues. V lost 4 bases and J lost 2; bases outside the gene matches: 8. CDR3 residues: CASSGQGMGAYEQYF. CDR3 bases: TGTGCCAGCAGTGGACAGGGAATGGGGGCCTACGAGCAGTACTTC.

CDR3 coding DNA: TGCGCCAGCAGCTTGGAGGCTAGCGGGGGGGAGACCCAGTACTTC. Protein product: CASSLEASGGETQYF. The genes are TRBV5-1 and TRBJ2-5; 11 bases match TRBD2. The CDR3 extends over 15 amino acids. Germline V CDR1 and CDR2: SGHRS, YFSETQ. The J segment lost 5 bases and the V segment lost 0 bases, leaving 3 bases of the junction unmatched.

V and J are TRBV6-2 or TRBV6-3 and TRBJ2-7, with a weak D call TRBD1 (5 bases). Trimming cost V 2 bases and J 3 bases, with 14 bases left between them. Looked up from germline, CDR1 is MNHEY and CDR2 is SVGEGT. CDR3 size: 15 residues. The CDR3 DNA follows: TGTGCCAGCAGTTACCTGGGGCAGTCCCACTACGAGCAGTACTTC. Its translation is CASSYLGQSHYEQYF.

There are a few counts of this clone. V usage is TRBV5-4 and J usage is TRBJ1-2, with D hard to call. The CDR3 contains 13 residues. Between the trimmed V and J ends, which lost 5 bases and 6 bases, there was a span of 14 bases. Germline CDR1 reads SGHNT; CDR2 reads YYREEE (reference sequence). The CDR3 loop reads CASSGPQEDGYTF. The DNA of the CDR3 is TGTGCCAGCAGTGGACCGCAGGAGGATGGCTACACCTTC.

This rearrangement joins TRBV12-2 to TRBJ2-3; the D call TRBD1 from the table was never checked on the DNA. TRBV12-2 is an annotated pseudogene. The CDR3 has 18 residues. DNA of the CDR3: TGTGCAAGTCGCTTAGCTGGACAGGGGGTTACTAGCACAGATACGCAGTATTTT. It encodes CASRLAGQGVTSTDTQYF.

This clone was detected a few times. The chain couples TRBV12-5 to TRBJ2-7; possibly TRBD1 for D (5 bases). CDR3 length equals 14 residues. Germline lookup yields CDR1 LGHNT and CDR2 FRNRAP. Deletions cut 2 bases from V and 4 bases from J, with 12 bases between. DNA of the CDR3: TGTGCTAGTGGTTTGCAGGGCATCGGGTACGAGCAGTACTTC. It yields the protein CASGLQGIGYEQYF.

The CDR3 loop reads CASTLGTAIYGYTF. In DNA form, the CDR3 reads TGTGCCAGCACCCTCGGGACAGCGATCTATGGCTACACCTTC. The chain combines TRBV6-5 with TRBJ1-2, with TRBD1 matching 7 bases. Trimming removed 7 bases from V and 4 bases from J; junction bases left unmatched: 9. The CDR3 sequence is 14 residues long. In germline, CDR1 is MNHEY, CDR2 SVGAGI.

The J gene is TRBJ2-1, the V gene TRBV2; 8 positions agree with TRBD1. With V trimmed by 5 bases and J by 14 bases, 14 bases remained unmatched. Germline V CDR1 and CDR2: SNHLY, FYNNEI. This CDR3 region has 14 residues. This CDR3 is CASSPGGGLLPEFF. The CDR3 DNA sequence: TGTGCCAGCAGTCCAGGGGGCGGGTTGCTGCCCGAGTTCTTC.

The sample holds one count of this clone. Written as DNA, the CDR3 is TGTGCCTGGAGTGGTCCAACACAAGAGACCCAGTACTTC. Translation: CAWSGPTQETQYF. The J gene is TRBJ2-5, the V gene TRBV30; D not certain. V was pared by 1 base and J by 2 bases, with 8 bases between. Germline lookup yields CDR1 GTSNPN and CDR2 SVGIG (reference sequence). The CDR3 has 13 amino acids.

The rearrangement joins TRBV11-2 to TRBJ2-7; 9 bases match TRBD1. Per the germline V gene, CDR1 is SGHAT and CDR2 is FQNNGV. V shed 5 bases, J shed 3 bases, and the junction held 8 bases outside the gene matches. There are 15 residues in the CDR3. CDR3 DNA: TGTGCCAGCAGCCGCGGGACAGGGAATTTCTACGAGCAGTACTTC. Its translation is CASSRGTGNFYEQYF.